Below, 9 T cell receptor beta chains from the same sample are listed, as sequenced in a study of blood T cell repertoires in COVID-19. Assay: immunoSEQ multiplex PCR; the TCRdb copy retains only in-frame clones and omits some. The table has 85,000 to 90,000 clones, around 85% seen once; the top ten hold around 10%. The sequenced material came from peripheral blood. These receptors were collected from a man in his 70s with acute or convalescent COVID-19.

The chain links TRBV4-2 to TRBJ1-6; 10 nucleotides line up with TRBD1. Germline CDR1 reads LGHNA; CDR2 reads YNFKEQ. J was trimmed by 5 bases and V by 3 bases; bases with no gene match: 1. The CDR3 is 15 residues long. CDR3 residues: CASSQGTGDNSPLHF. As DNA, the CDR3 is TGTGCCAGCAGCCAGGGGACAGGGGATAATTCACCCCTCCACTTT.

The CDR3 reads CASSRRQGNTEAFF. The CDR3 coding sequence is TGTGCCAGCAGCCGAAGACAGGGTAACACTGAAGCTTTCTTT. The chain carries TRBV2 and TRBJ1-1; 7 bases fit TRBD1. Germline CDR1 and CDR2: SNHLY and FYNNEI. The CDR3 has 14 amino acids. Trimming removed 6 bases from V and 2 bases from J; junction bases left unmatched: 6.

The chain combines TRBV30 with TRBJ2-7; D is possibly TRBD2 (7 bases). Per germline, CDR1 GTSNPN and CDR2 SVGIG (reference sequence). The CDR3 loop spans 13 amino acids. Trimming cost V 1 base and J 2 bases, with 9 bases left between them. The CDR3 sequence is CAWSAGGPYEQYF. Written as DNA, the CDR3 is TGTGCCTGGAGTGCGGGGGGCCCCTACGAGCAGTACTTC.

This clone appeared once. J is TRBJ2-7 and V is TRBV3-1 (or the pseudogene TRBV3-2); D ambiguous. There are 12 residues in the CDR3. Per germline, CDR1 LGHDT and CDR2 YNNKEL (reference sequence). Trimming removed 2 bases at V and 9 bases at J, with 11 bases between. The CDR3 DNA is TGTGCCAGCAGCCAACCTCTCGGCGGGCAGTACTTC. As protein: CASSQPLGGQYF.

The gene calls are TRBV7-3 and TRBJ2-2, with D perhaps matching TRBD2 (6 bases). The CDR3 is 12 amino acids. The V end was cut by 4 bases, the J end by 6 bases, with 6 bases between. Germline CDR1 SGHTA, CDR2 FQGTGA. Written as DNA, the CDR3 is TGTGCCAGCAGCTCTAGCGCCGGGGAGCTGTTTTTT. Translation gives CASSSSAGELFF.

This clone was observed a handful of times. The V gene is TRBV20-1, the J gene TRBJ1-2; the D is unclear. The germline V and J ends were trimmed by 8 bases and 8 bases, with 12 bases remaining between them. The length of the CDR3 is 10 residues. Germline CDR1 DFQATT, CDR2 SNEGSKA (reference sequence). The CDR3 DNA reads TGCAGTCTTAAGAGAACGGGCTACACCTTC. Translation: CSLKRTGYTF.

This rearrangement joins TRBV10-2 to TRBJ2-1, with 9 bases fitting TRBD2. Germline CDR1 reads WSHSY; CDR2 reads SAAADI. The CDR3 is 14 amino acids. Trimming took 6 bases from V and 3 from J; bases not matched to a gene: 3. DNA for the CDR3: TGCGCCAGCAGAGAAGCGGGAGGCTACAATGAGCAGTTCTTC. It encodes CASREAGGYNEQFF.

The CDR3 region has the DNA TGTGCCAGCTCACCCTCTCAGGGTTCTAACTATGGCTACACCTTC. It is translated as CASSPSQGSNYGYTF. J is TRBJ1-2 and V is TRBV18; tentatively, D is TRBD1 (5 bases). Germline V gene lookup returns CDR1 KGHSH and CDR2 LQKENI. The CDR3 is 15 residues long. Trimming shortened V by 3 bases and J by 0 bases, and 11 bases separated the two germline ends. The whole variable domain, filled in from reference TRBV18 and TRBJ1-2, reads NAGVMQNPRHLVRRRGQEARLRCSPMKGHSHVYWYRQLPEEGLKFMVYLQKENIIDESGMPKERFSAEFPKEGPSILRIQQVVRGDSAAYFCASSPSQGSNYGYTFGSGTRLTVV.

V usage is TRBV15 and J usage is TRBJ2-2, with 13 bases that match TRBD2. Germline V gene sequence: CDR1 LNHNV, CDR2 YYDKDF (reference sequence). Trimming at V came to 6 bases and at J to 7 bases, leaving 11 bases not matched to a gene. This CDR3 has 17 amino acids. This chain's CDR3 is CATRSPGLAGVGGELFF. CDR3 DNA sequence: TGTGCCACCAGGAGTCCTGGACTAGCGGGGGTGGGCGGGGAGCTGTTTTTT. Full variable domain (rest looked up from reference TRBV15 and TRBJ2-2): DAMVIQNPRYQVTQFGKPVTLSCSQTLNHNVMYWYQQKSSQAPKLLFHYYDKDFNNEADTPDNFQSRRPNTSFCFLDIRSPGLGDTAMYLCATRSPGLAGVGGELFFGEGSRLTVL.